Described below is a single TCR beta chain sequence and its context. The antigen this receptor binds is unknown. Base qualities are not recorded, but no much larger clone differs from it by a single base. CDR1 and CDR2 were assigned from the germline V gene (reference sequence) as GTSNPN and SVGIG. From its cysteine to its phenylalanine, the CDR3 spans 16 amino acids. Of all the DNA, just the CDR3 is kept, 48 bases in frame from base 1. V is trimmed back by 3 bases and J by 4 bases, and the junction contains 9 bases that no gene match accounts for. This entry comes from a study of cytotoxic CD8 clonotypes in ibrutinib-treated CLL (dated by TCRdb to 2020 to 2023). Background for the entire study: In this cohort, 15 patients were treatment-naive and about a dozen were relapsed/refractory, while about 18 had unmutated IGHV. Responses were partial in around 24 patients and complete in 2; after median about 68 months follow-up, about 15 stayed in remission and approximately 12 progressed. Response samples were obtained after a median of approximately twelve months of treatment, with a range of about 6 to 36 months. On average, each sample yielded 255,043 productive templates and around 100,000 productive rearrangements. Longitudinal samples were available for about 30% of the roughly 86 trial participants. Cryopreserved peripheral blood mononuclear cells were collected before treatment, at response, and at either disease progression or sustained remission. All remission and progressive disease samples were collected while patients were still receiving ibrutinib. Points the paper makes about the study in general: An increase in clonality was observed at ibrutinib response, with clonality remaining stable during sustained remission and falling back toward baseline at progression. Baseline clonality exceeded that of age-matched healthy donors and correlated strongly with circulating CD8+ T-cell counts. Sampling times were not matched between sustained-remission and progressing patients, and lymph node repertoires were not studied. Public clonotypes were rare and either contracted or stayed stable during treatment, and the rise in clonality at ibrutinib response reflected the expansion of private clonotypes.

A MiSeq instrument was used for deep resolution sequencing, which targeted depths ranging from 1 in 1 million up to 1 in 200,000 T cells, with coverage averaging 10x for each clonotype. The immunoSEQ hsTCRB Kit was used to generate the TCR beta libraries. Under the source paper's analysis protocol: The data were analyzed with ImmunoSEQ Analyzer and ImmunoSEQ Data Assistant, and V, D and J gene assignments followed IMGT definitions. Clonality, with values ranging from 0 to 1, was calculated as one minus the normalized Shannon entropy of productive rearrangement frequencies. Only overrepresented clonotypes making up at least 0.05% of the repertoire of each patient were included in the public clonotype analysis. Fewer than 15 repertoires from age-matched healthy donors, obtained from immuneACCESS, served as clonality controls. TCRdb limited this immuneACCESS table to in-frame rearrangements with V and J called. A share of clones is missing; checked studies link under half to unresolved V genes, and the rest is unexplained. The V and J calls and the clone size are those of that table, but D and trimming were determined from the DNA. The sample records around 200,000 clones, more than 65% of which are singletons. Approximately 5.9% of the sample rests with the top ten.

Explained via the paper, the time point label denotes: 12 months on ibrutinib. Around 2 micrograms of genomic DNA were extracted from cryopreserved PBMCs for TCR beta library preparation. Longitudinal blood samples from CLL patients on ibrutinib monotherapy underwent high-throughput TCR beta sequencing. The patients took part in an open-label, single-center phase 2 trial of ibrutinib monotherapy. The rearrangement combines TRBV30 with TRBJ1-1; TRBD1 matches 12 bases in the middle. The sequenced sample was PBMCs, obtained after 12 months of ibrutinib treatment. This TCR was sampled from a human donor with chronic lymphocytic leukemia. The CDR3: CAWRGRGTGGGTEAFF. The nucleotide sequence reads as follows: TGTGCCTGGAGGGGAAGGGGGACAGGGGGCGGCACTGAAGCTTTCTTT.